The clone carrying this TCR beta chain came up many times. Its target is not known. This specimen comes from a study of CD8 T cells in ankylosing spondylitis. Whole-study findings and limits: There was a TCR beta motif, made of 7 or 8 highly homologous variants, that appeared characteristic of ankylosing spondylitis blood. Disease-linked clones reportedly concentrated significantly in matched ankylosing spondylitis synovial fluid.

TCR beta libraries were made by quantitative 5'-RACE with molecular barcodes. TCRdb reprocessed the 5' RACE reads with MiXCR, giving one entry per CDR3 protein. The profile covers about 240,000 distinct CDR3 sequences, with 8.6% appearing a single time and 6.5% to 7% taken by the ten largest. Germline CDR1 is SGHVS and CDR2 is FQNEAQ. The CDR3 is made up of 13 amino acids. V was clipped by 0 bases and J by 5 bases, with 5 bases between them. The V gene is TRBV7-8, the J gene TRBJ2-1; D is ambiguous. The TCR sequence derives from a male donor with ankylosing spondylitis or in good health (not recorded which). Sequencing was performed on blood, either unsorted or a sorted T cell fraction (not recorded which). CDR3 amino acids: CASSLALHNEQFF. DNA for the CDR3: TGTGCCAGCAGCTTAGCACTACACAATGAGCAGTTCTTC.